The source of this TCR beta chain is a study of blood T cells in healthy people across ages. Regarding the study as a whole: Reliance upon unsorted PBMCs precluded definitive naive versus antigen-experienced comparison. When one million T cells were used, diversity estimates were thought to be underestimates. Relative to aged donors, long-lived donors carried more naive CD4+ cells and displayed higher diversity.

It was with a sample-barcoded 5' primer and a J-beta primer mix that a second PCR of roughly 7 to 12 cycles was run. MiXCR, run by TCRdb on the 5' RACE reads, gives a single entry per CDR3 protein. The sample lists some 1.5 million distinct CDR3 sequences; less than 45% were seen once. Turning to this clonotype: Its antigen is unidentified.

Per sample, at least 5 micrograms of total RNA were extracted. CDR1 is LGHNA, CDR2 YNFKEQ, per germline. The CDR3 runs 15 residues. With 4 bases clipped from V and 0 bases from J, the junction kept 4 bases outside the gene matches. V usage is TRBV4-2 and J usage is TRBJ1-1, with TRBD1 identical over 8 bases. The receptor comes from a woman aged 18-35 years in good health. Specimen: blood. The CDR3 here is CASSPEDRVNTEAFF. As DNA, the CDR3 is TGTGCCAGCAGCCCGGAGGACAGGGTGAACACTGAAGCTTTCTTT.